The 23 T cell receptor beta chains below were found in one sample sequenced in a study of T cells in Graves' hyperthyroidism and ophthalmopathy. TCR beta CDR3 sequences were amplified from RNA transcripts. The primer set for the first-round RT-PCR of the TCR CDR3 was HTBI. TCRdb re-called the multiplex PCR reads with MiXCR, one entry per CDR3 protein. The sample comprises a few hundred thousand distinct CDR3 sequences, roughly 13% of which are singletons, and roughly 35% rests with the top ten. The sample was blood. The receptors originated from a woman aged 35 to 49 with Graves' ophthalmopathy.

This clonotype has at least ten counts. This sequence joins TRBV24-1 and TRBJ2-3; TRBD1 or TRBD2 may be the D gene (5 bases each). In germline, CDR1 is KGHDR, CDR2 SFDVKD. The CDR3 consists of 15 residues. V lost 10 bases and J 2 bases, leaving 18 bases between the germline ends. This CDR3 is CATSSWGTTTDTQYF. The CDR3 DNA reads TGTGCCACTTCAAGCTGGGGGACCACCACAGATACGCAGTATTTT.

This clonotype turned up a few times. The chain links TRBV2 to TRBJ2-5; possibly TRBD1 for D (6 bases). Trimming left V 2 bases short and J 5 bases short, with 12 bases between. CDR1 and CDR2 (germline): SNHLY, FYNNEI. The CDR3 length is 14 residues. CDR3 region: CASSEQQGYETQYF. CDR3 in DNA: TGTGCCAGCAGTGAACAGCAGGGGTATGAGACCCAGTACTTC.

This clonotype was seen more than once but under ten times. The chain joins TRBV5-1 to TRBJ1-5; unclear D gene. Germline V gene lookup returns CDR1 SGHRS and CDR2 YFSETQ. The ends were cut back, 4 bases at V and 2 bases at J, with 16 bases in the middle. This CDR3 is built from 16 residues. The CDR3 region has the DNA TGCGCCAGCAGCCTGGGATTGGGAAACGGCAATCAGCCCCAGCATTTT. Amino acid sequence: CASSLGLGNGNQPQHF.

About this clonotype: A clone one base away is much larger, so this may be a read error. V usage is TRBV20-1 and J usage is TRBJ1-2, with 8 positions matching TRBD1. Per the germline V gene, CDR1 is DFQATT and CDR2 is SNEGSKA (reference sequence). This CDR3 region has 14 residues. The V segment lost 6 bases and the J segment 7 bases; nucleotides outside the gene matches: 13. As DNA, the CDR3 is TGCAGTGCCGAACCTTTGGACAGGGAATCTGGCTACACCTTC. Translated: CSAEPLDRESGYTF.

On this clonotype: In this CDR3 the conserved last residue, phenylalanine or tryptophan, is missing, so a read error is likely. V and J are TRBV29-1 and TRBJ2-7; possible D gene TRBD1, 6 bases. Trimming cost V 5 bases and J 9 bases, with 23 bases left between them. Per the germline V gene, CDR1 is SQVTM and CDR2 is ANQGSEA. The CDR3 extends over 14 amino acids. As DNA, the CDR3 is TGCAGCGTTTCCGGGACCTCGGACAGCCAAGGGCAGTACCTC. As protein: CSVSGTSDSQGQYL.

This clonotype was detected many times. This rearrangement joins TRBV20-1 to TRBJ2-7, with 13 nucleotides matching TRBD2. V was clipped by 6 bases and J by 4 bases; unmatched bases: 6. The CDR3 covers 14 residues. Germline values: CDR1 DFQATT, CDR2 SNEGSKA (reference sequence). The CDR3 sequence: CSARGLAGRYEQYF. For the CDR3, the DNA is TGCAGTGCGCGGGGACTAGCGGGAAGGTACGAGCAGTACTTC.

Many counts were recorded for this clonotype. V and J are TRBV2 and TRBJ1-1; 7 bases line up with TRBD1. The CDR3 contains 14 residues. Germline V gene sequence: CDR1 SNHLY, CDR2 FYNNEI. The V segment lost 5 bases and the J segment 6 bases; nucleotides outside the gene matches: 9. The CDR3 bases are TGTGCCAGCAGTCCAAGGGCAGGGGGATCTGAAGCTTTCTTT. Residues: CASSPRAGGSEAFF.

This clonotype has just a few counts. V gene TRBV9 combines with J gene TRBJ1-6; 7 nucleotides align to TRBD1. Germline assignment: CDR1 SGDLS and CDR2 YYNGEE. This CDR3 comprises 19 residues. V dropped 3 bases and J dropped 7; count of bases not matched to a gene: 19. CDR3 amino acids: CASSEPRQGRRLLNSPLHF. DNA of the CDR3: TGTGCCAGCAGCGAGCCCCGACAGGGAAGGAGACTTTTAAATTCACCCCTCCACTTT.

In its sample, this clonotype was seen many times. V and J are TRBV9 and TRBJ2-7; no clear D. Germline CDR1 is SGDLS and CDR2 is YYNGEE. The CDR3 has 15 residues. Between the trimmed V and J ends, which lost 2 bases and 2 bases, there was a span of 14 bases. The CDR3 DNA follows: TGTGCCAGCAGCGTCTCCGAACGCGCAACCTACGAGCAGTACTTC. It encodes CASSVSERATYEQYF. Full variable domain (missing parts from reference TRBV9 and TRBJ2-7): DSGVTQTPKHLITATGQRVTLRCSPRSGDLSVYWYQQSLDQGLQFLIQYYNGEERAKGNILERFSAQQFPDLHSELNLSSLELGDSALYFCASSVSERATYEQYFGPGTRLTVT.

About this clonotype itself: A read error may produce the germline difference seen at one junction end. The genes are TRBV4-1 and TRBJ1-1; 8 bases are shared with TRBD1. CDR1 and CDR2 from the germline V gene are MGHRA and YSYEKL. The CDR3 consists of 16 residues. CDR3 amino acids: CASSEDRGIVNTEAFF. The CDR3 nucleotides are TGCGCCAGCAGCGAAGACAGGGGAATAGTGAACACTGAAGCTTTCTTT.

The sample holds many counts of this clonotype. This chain links TRBV2 with TRBJ2-3, with 12 bases that match TRBD2. The CDR3 sequence is 15 residues long. The ends lost 7 bases at V and 2 bases at J; junction bases unmatched: 4. Germline V gives CDR1 SNHLY, CDR2 FYNNEI. CDR3 residues: CASKGLAGYTDTQYF. CDR3 coding DNA: TGTGCCAGCAAAGGACTAGCGGGGTACACAGATACGCAGTATTTT. Using reference TRBV2 and TRBJ2-3 for the parts outside the CDR3, the full variable domain is EPEVTQTPSHQVTQMGQEVILRCVPISNHLYFYWYRQILGQKVEFLVSFYNNEISEKSEIFDDQFSVERPDGSNFTLKIRSTKLEDSAMYFCASKGLAGYTDTQYFGPGTRLTVL.

This clonotype was seen repeatedly, ten times or more. The chain carries TRBV5-1 and TRBJ1-1; no reliable D call. Looked up from germline, CDR1 is SGHRS and CDR2 is YFSETQ. The CDR3 loop spans 15 amino acids. The V end lost 0 bases, the J end lost 1 base, and 10 bases lay between the germline ends. CDR3 protein: CASSLGGQRNTEAFF. CDR3 DNA: TGCGCCAGCAGCTTGGGGGGTCAGAGGAACACTGAAGCTTTCTTT.

This clonotype has a handful of counts. This could be a read error, since a much larger clone is one nucleotide away. V is TRBV12-3 or TRBV12-4 and J is TRBJ2-4; the D is unclear. The CDR3 totals 13 residues. The germline V and J ends were trimmed by 4 bases and 4 bases, with 8 bases remaining between them. The CDR3 spells CASSSNRKNIQYF. For the CDR3, the DNA is TGTGCCAGCAGTTCAAACAGAAAAAACATTCAGTACTTC.

Note on this clonotype: It may be a read error: a sequence one base away is much more abundant. V is TRBV24-1 and J is TRBJ2-1; D may be TRBD2 (7 bases). The CDR3 sequence is 14 residues long. From germline, CDR1 is KGHDR and CDR2 SFDVKD. As DNA, the CDR3 is TGTGCCACCCGAGGCCGGGGGGCTGTCAATGAGCAGTCCTTC. Residues: CATRGRGAVNEQSF.

There are many counts of this clonotype. The V call is TRBV27, the J call TRBJ1-2, with a weak D call TRBD1 (6 bases). The length of the CDR3 is 16 residues. Germline loops: CDR1 MNHEY, CDR2 SMNVEV (reference sequence). The ends were cut back, 2 bases at V and 1 base at J, with 14 bases in the middle. Here the CDR3 reads CASSLNPGQLNYGYTF. As DNA, the CDR3 is TGTGCCAGCAGTTTAAACCCCGGACAGCTTAACTATGGCTACACCTTC.

Details on this clonotype: Being one base from a much bigger clone, this may be a read error. The rearrangement links TRBV9 to TRBJ1-3, with no clear D. V lost 3 bases and J lost 7, with 8 bases in between. The CDR3 contains 12 residues. Germline values: CDR1 SGDLS, CDR2 YYNGEE. The CDR3 protein is CASSADENTIYF. The CDR3, as DNA: TGTGCCAGCAGCGCGGACGAGAACACCATATATTTT.

The V and J genes are TRBV4-2 and TRBJ2-3, with TRBD2 matching over 12 bases. The CDR3 is made up of 17 amino acids. Germline trimming cut 0 bases from V and 4 bases from J; bases unmatched to any gene: 5. Per the germline V gene, CDR1 is LGHNA and CDR2 is YNFKEQ. This CDR3 reads CASSQDSWTSGADTQYF. In DNA, the CDR3 is TGTGCCAGCAGCCAAGATAGTTGGACTAGCGGGGCAGATACGCAGTATTTT.

This clonotype was counted ten times or more. J is TRBJ2-7 and V is TRBV20-1; 9 bases are shared with TRBD2. Germline values: CDR1 DFQATT, CDR2 SNEGSKA (reference sequence). The CDR3 is made up of 15 amino acids. The V segment lost 6 bases and the J segment 3 bases; nucleotides outside the gene matches: 12. The CDR3 bases are TGCAGTGCGAATGTAGAGCGGGAGGCGGACTACGAGCAGTACTTC. It specifies CSANVEREADYEQYF.

The chain has TRBV11-3 and TRBJ2-1; D is possibly TRBD1 (5 bases). Germline-derived CDR1 and CDR2 are SGHNT and YENEEA. Trimming left V 5 bases short and J 8 bases short, with 13 bases between. This CDR3 comprises 13 residues. CDR3 loop: CASSPPQQDEQFF. The CDR3 bases are TGTGCCAGCAGCCCCCCGCAACAGGATGAGCAGTTCTTC.

The sample holds many counts of this clonotype. The CDR3 sequence is CASSLGLPYGYTF. In DNA, the CDR3 is TGTGCCAGCAGCTTAGGGTTGCCATATGGCTACACCTTC. The chain has TRBV11-2 and TRBJ1-2; D uncertain. Germline CDR1 SGHAT, CDR2 FQNNGV. The germline V and J ends were trimmed by 1 base and 5 bases, with 8 bases remaining between them. The CDR3 loop spans 13 amino acids.

This clonotype was counted only a few times. This chain uses TRBV12-3 or TRBV12-4 with TRBJ2-7; TRBD2 matches at 15 bases. The CDR3 length is 19 residues. J was trimmed by 4 bases and V by 2 bases; bases with no gene match: 12. The CDR3 reads CASSLPGGTSGRSWYEQYF. The CDR3 bases are TGTGCCAGCAGTTTACCGGGCGGGACTAGCGGGAGGAGCTGGTACGAGCAGTACTTC.

Comments on this clonotype: A read error may explain this, as a much larger clone is one base away. This chain uses TRBV7-8 with TRBJ1-2, with D hard to call. The V end was cut by 5 bases, the J end by 6 bases, with 13 bases between. The CDR3 consists of 13 residues. CDR1 and CDR2 (germline): SGHVS, FQNEAQ. The CDR3 region has the DNA TGTGCCAGCAGCAACGACAAGGGTAATGGCTACACCTTC. This translates into CASSNDKGNGYTF. Full variable domain (missing parts from reference TRBV7-8 and TRBJ1-2): GAGVSQSPRYKVAKRGQDVALRCDPISGHVSLFWYQQALGQGPEFLTYFQNEAQLDKSGLPSDRFFAERPEGSVSTLKIQRTQQEDSAVYLCASSNDKGNGYTFGSGTRLTVV.

This sequence joins TRBV19 and TRBJ1-2; D remains ambiguous. This CDR3 region has 13 residues. V was cut by 2 bases and J by 1 base, with 5 bases left in between. CDR1 and CDR2 from the germline V gene are LNHDA and SQIVND (reference sequence). For the CDR3, the DNA is TGTGCCAGTAGTATACTCGATAACTATGGCTACACCTTC. Residues: CASSILDNYGYTF. The full variable domain, completed using reference TRBV19 and TRBJ1-2, is DGGITQSPKYLFRKEGQNVTLSCEQNLNHDAMYWYRQDPGQGLRLIYYSQIVNDFQKGDIAEGYSVSREKKESFPLTVTSAQKNPTAFYLCASSILDNYGYTFGSGTRLTVV.